One and the same sample provided the 6 T cell receptor beta chains below, sequenced in a study of siplizumab effects on memory and regulatory T cells. Sequenced by immunoSEQ multiplex PCR; TCRdb stores in-frame clones only, minus some. The sample records under 110,000 clones, nearly 95% being singletons. The material sequenced was non-Treg CD4+ T cells sorted from blood. The origin of the receptors is a human donor in good health.

The J gene is TRBJ2-1, the V gene TRBV11-3, with D possibly being TRBD2 (6 bases). Trimming shortened V by 1 base and J by 9 bases, and 7 bases separated the two germline ends. Germline CDR1 and CDR2: SGHNT and YENEEA. This CDR3 is 12 amino acids long. This CDR3 is CASSLGEAEQFF. CDR3 sequence (DNA): TGTGCCAGCAGCTTAGGGGAGGCTGAGCAGTTCTTC.

V usage is TRBV30 and J usage is TRBJ2-2; the D gene is possibly TRBD1 (5 bases). Germline V gene sequence: CDR1 GTSNPN, CDR2 SVGIG (reference sequence). This CDR3 has 14 amino acids. V was shortened by 2 bases and J by 6 bases, with 13 bases between the two germline ends. The DNA for the CDR3 is TGTGCCTGGAGTTTCCGTGGGGCGGCCGGGGAGCTGTTTTTT. Encoded protein: CAWSFRGAAGELFF. The full variable domain, its missing parts supplied by reference TRBV30 and TRBJ2-2, is SQTIHQWPATLVQPVGSPLSLECTVEGTSNPNLYWYRQAAGRGLQLLFYSVGIGQISSEVPQNLSASRPQDRQFILSSKKLLLSDSGFYLCAWSFRGAAGELFFGEGSRLTVL.

The rearrangement joins TRBV7-9 to TRBJ2-7; D gene uncertain. The CDR3 consists of 12 residues. V gave up 5 bases and J gave up 9 bases, with 14 bases separating them. Germline V gene data show CDR1 as SEHNR and CDR2 as FQNEAQ (reference sequence). The CDR3 here is CASSLGVWGQYF. The CDR3 DNA follows: TGTGCCAGCAGCCTTGGGGTGTGGGGGCAGTACTTC.

The rearrangement joins TRBV4-1 to TRBJ2-7; unclear D gene. Deletions cut 4 bases from V and 2 bases from J, with 12 bases between. This CDR3 region has 14 residues. Germline CDR1 reads MGHRA; CDR2 reads YSYEKL. CDR3 in amino acids: CASSRYDKAYEQYF. As DNA, the CDR3 is TGCGCCAGCAGCCGATATGACAAAGCCTACGAGCAGTACTTC.

The chain combines TRBV21-1 with TRBJ2-1; whether TRBD2, the table's D call, matches the DNA was not checked. TRBV21-1 is a pseudogene segment. This CDR3 contains 13 residues. CDR3 in DNA: TGTGCCAGGACGGAGAGCTCCTACAATGAGCAGTTCTTC. Translation gives CARTESSYNEQFF.

V and J are TRBV14 and TRBJ1-2, with TRBD1 as a possible D gene (5 bases). The CDR3 runs to 14 residues. V was pared by 4 bases and J by 4 bases, with 13 bases between. Germline V gene sequence: CDR1 SGHDN, CDR2 FVKESK. The CDR3 loop is CASSPLQEGYGYTF. The CDR3 coding sequence is TGTGCCAGCAGCCCATTACAGGAAGGCTATGGCTACACCTTC.